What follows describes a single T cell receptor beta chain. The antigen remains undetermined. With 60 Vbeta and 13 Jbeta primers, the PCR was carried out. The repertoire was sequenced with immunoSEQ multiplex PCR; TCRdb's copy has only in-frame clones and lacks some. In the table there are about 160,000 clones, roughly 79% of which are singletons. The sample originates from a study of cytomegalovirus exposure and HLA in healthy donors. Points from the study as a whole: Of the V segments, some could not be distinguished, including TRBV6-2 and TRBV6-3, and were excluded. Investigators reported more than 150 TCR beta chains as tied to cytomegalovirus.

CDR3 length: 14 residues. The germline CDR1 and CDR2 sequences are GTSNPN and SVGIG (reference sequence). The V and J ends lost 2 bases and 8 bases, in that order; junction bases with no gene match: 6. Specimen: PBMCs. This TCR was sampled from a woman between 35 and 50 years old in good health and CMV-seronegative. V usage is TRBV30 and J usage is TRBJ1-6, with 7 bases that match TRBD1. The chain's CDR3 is CAWSRQGSYSPLHF. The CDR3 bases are TGTGCCTGGAGTAGACAGGGATCCTATTCACCCCTCCACTTT.